The rows below give T cell receptor beta chains drawn from one sample of a study of cytomegalovirus exposure and HLA in healthy donors. TCRdb's table, derived via immunoSEQ multiplex PCR, lists solely in-frame clones and lacks some. This table has roughly 100,000 clones, 60% to 80% appearing once. The sequenced material came from PBMCs. The receptors come from a woman between 40 and 50 years old in good health and CMV-seropositive. CDR3s leave out the opening cysteine and the closing phenylalanine or tryptophan.

TRBV5-6	TRBJ1-5	ASSSHWDRGVYSNQPQH
TRBV7-2	TRBJ2-7	ASSSSAGNEQY
TRBV10-1	TRBJ2-2	ASSQNTGELF
TRBV11-3	TRBJ2-6	ASSQFGNSGANVLT
TRBV4-1	.	ASSQVLDRGQRYEQY
TRBV18	TRBJ1-1	ASSPSGDTLNTEAF
TRBV7-9	TRBJ1-1	SSSLVSLEAF
TRBV9	TRBJ2-5	ASSVGTSGAHQETQY
TRBV28	TRBJ1-2	ASSQKALNYGYT
TRBV4-1	TRBJ2-2	ASSQGQGNGFGELF
TRBV7-2	TRBJ1-6	ASSLEAGYSYNSPLH
TRBV7-2	TRBJ2-2	ASSFLRGFSGGELF
TRBV28	TRBJ2-2	ATGGITGSSFSNTGELF
TRBV9	TRBJ2-1	ASSKIWTSGSYGEQF
TRBV5-5	TRBJ2-7	ASSQTPGTSGLYEQY
TRBV5-8	TRBJ2-1	ASSPPTSVEQF
TRBV5-6	TRBJ1-2	ASSLDMGPGGRARYGYT
TRBV7-2	TRBJ2-7	ASSLNSGGPSEQY
TRBV4-1	TRBJ2-1	ASSQRTSGTYNEQF
TRBV28	TRBJ2-5	ASSAPDRVRETQY
TRBV6-5	TRBJ1-6	ASSYGTGKGNSPLH
TRBV5-1	TRBJ2-3	ASNQMASGDDTQY
TRBV4-2	TRBJ2-7	ASSQDPLGAGGLGEQY
TRBV28	TRBJ1-2	ASTGGYGYT
TRBV4-2	TRBJ2-7	ASSQDMYREGVTGYEQY
TRBV11-1	TRBJ2-7	ASSFVGTLTYEQY
TRBV4-1	TRBJ1-4	ASSHAGQGLNEKLF
TRBV9	TRBJ1-2	ASSVRGTYGYT
TRBV5-1	TRBJ1-2	ASSPRGGNDRKLSPNYGYT
TRBV5-1	TRBJ2-5	ASSSWPDFDRGLETQY
TRBV28	TRBJ1-2	ASSPYGWGDGYT